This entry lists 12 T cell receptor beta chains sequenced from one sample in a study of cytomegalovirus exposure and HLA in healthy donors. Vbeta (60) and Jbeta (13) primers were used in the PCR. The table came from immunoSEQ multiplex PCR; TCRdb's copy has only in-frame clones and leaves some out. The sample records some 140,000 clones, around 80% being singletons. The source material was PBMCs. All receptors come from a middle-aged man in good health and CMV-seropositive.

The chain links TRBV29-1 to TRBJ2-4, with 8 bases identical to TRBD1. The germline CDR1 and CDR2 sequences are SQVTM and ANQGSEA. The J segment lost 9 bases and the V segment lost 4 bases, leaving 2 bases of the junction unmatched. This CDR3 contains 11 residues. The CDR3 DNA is TGCAGCGTTGGCGACAGGGGCATTCAGTACTTC. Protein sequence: CSVGDRGIQYF.

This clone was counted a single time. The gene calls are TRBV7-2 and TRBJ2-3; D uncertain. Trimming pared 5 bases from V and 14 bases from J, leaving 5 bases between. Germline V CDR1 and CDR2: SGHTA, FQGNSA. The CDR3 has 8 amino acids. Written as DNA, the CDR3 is TGTGCCAGCAGCGCGTTGTATTTT. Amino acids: CASSALYF.

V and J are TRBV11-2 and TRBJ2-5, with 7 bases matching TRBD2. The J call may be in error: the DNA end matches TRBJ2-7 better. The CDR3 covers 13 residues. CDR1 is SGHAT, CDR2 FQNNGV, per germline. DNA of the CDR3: TGTGCCAGCAGCGGACCGGGAGGCTACGAGCAGTACTTC. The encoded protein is CASSGPGGYEQYF.

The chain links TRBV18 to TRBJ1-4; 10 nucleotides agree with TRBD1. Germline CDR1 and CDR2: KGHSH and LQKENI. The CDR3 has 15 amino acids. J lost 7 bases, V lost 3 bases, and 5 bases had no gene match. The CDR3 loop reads CASSPDRGQIEKLFF. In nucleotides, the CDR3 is TGTGCCAGCTCACCTGACAGGGGGCAGATTGAAAAACTGTTTTTT.

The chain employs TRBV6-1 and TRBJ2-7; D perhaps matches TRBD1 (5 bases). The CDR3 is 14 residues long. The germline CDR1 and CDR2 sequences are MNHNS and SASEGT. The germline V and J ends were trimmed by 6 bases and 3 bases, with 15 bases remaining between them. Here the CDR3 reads CASSTRTQGYEQYF. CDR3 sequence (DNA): TGTGCCAGCAGCACTCGGACGCAGGGCTACGAGCAGTACTTC.

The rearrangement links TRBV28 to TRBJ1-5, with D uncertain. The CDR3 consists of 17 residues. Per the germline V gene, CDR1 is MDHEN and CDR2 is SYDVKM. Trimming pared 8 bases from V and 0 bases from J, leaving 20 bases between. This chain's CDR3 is CASGSPGSASSNQPQHF. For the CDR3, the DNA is TGTGCCAGCGGATCCCCGGGGTCCGCGAGTAGCAATCAGCCCCAGCATTTT.

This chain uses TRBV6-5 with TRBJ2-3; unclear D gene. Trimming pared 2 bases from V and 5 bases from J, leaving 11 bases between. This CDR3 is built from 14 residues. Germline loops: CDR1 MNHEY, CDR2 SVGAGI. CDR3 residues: CASSYGTRIDTQYF. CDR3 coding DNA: TGTGCCAGCAGTTACGGCACCCGAATAGATACGCAGTATTTT.

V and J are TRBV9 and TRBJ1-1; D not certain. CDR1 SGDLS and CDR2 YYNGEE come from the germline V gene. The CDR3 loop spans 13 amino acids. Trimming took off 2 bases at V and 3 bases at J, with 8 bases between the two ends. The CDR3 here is CASSVQSYTEAFF. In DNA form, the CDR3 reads TGTGCCAGCAGCGTCCAGTCCTACACTGAAGCTTTCTTT. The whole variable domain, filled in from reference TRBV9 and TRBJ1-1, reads DSGVTQTPKHLITATGQRVTLRCSPRSGDLSVYWYQQSLDQGLQFLIQYYNGEERAKGNILERFSAQQFPDLHSELNLSSLELGDSALYFCASSVQSYTEAFFGQGTRLTVV.

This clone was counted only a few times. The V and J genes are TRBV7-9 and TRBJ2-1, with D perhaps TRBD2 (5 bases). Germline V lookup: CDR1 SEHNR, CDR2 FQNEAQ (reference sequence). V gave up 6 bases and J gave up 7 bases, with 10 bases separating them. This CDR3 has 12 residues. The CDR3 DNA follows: TGTGCCAGCAGTTCGGACTGGAATGAGCAGTTCTTC. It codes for CASSSDWNEQFF.

The CDR3 bases are TGTGCCAGCAGTGAAATAGGGAGAGGCAATCAGCCCCAGCATTTT. This encodes CASSEIGRGNQPQHF. The genes are TRBV2 and TRBJ1-5; no clear D gene. The V gene's germline CDR1 is SNHLY and CDR2 FYNNEI. The V gene lost 2 bases and the J gene lost 2 bases, with 10 bases spanning the gap. This CDR3 contains 15 residues.

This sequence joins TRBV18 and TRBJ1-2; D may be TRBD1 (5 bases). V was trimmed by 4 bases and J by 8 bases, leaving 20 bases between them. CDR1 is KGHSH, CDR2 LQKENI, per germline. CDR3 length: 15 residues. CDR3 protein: CASSLPSRQGDGYTF. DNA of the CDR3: TGTGCCAGCTCACTCCCGTCCAGGCAGGGCGACGGCTACACCTTC.

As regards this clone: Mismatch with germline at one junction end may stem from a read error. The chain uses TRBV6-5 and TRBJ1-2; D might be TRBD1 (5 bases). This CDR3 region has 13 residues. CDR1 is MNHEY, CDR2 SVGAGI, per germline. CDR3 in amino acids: CAIKPGRDYGYTF. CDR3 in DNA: TGTGCCATCAAACCGGGACGGGACTATGGCTATACCTTC.